Here is one TCR beta chain with its context. Its antigen remains unknown. The sample is drawn from a study of vaccination and CD4 T cells after COVID-19. At the level of the study: Sampling after COVID took place at a median of around 91 days (range 35 to 161) following diagnosis.

Germline V gene lookup returns CDR1 SGHRS and CDR2 YFSETQ. The CDR3 runs 11 residues. The germline V and J ends were trimmed by 0 bases and 5 bases, with 0 bases remaining between them. Stated treatment: approximately 9-day PBMC culture with coronavirus spike peptide pools or control peptides (ViraFEST assay). Sequencing of DNA taken from cultured CD4+ T cells relied on the Oncomine TCR Beta short-read assay. Each CDR3 protein is one row after TCRdb ran MiXCR on the PCR reads. The profile shows around 20,000 distinct CDR3 sequences, 44% of them singletons. The sequence was obtained from a human donor who had recovered from COVID-19. V gene TRBV5-1 combines with J gene TRBJ2-1; D uncertain. The sequences come from CD4+ T cells from blood, cultured in vitro, collected before SARS-CoV-2 vaccination. The CDR3 DNA reads TGCGCCAGCAGCTTGGACAATGAGCAGTTCTTC. Its translation: CASSLDNEQFF.